This T cell receptor beta chain emerged from a study of blood T cell repertoires in COVID-19. Whole-study context: From the United States, Italy and Spain came samples of acute and convalescent COVID-19.

With V trimmed by 4 bases and J by 2 bases, 5 bases remained unmatched. The CDR3 spans 16 residues. CDR1 KGHSH and CDR2 LQKENI come from the germline V gene. Original data processing: Estimation of nucleated cell counts was performed using reference gene primer amplification. Produced via immunoSEQ multiplex PCR; TCRdb's table is partial and in-frame only. V, J and clone size were drawn from that table, and D and trimming were deduced from the DNA. The data contain 60,000 to 85,000 clones, around 87% of them singletons. The sequencing sample was made of peripheral blood. The chain carries TRBV18 and TRBJ2-3, with 11 bases lining up with TRBD2. This clonotype was obtained from a human donor in a cohort sampled during active COVID-19. The CDR3 coding sequence is TGTGCCAGCTCACACCGGACTAGCGGGCCCACAGATACGCAGTATTTT. Its translation: CASSHRTSGPTDTQYF.